Listed here are 21 T cell receptor beta chains from one sample, sequenced in a study of blood T cell repertoires in COVID-19. Using immunoSEQ multiplex PCR, the repertoire was profiled, and TCRdb retains in-frame clones only, with some absent. The profile shows approximately 280,000 clones, around 85% of them singletons. The source material was peripheral blood. Receptor source: a woman in her 70s with acute or convalescent COVID-19.

There are a few counts of this clone. J is TRBJ2-7 and V is TRBV5-4; TRBD1 might be the D (6 bases). This CDR3 region has 13 residues. V lost 4 bases and J lost 4, with 12 bases in between. Per germline, CDR1 SGHNT and CDR2 YYREEE (reference sequence). CDR3 coding DNA: TGTGCCAGCAGCCGAGGACAGATATACGAGCAGTACTTC. Translated: CASSRGQIYEQYF.

The chain uses TRBV5-1 and TRBJ1-5, with D perhaps TRBD1 (5 bases). CDR3 size: 14 residues. V was pared by 0 bases and J by 6 bases, with 10 bases between. From germline, CDR1 is SGHRS and CDR2 YFSETQ. The CDR3 DNA reads as TGCGCCAGCAGCTTGGGGGGGGACGGTCAGCCCCAGCATTTT. As protein: CASSLGGDGQPQHF.

The rearrangement uses TRBV29-1 and TRBJ2-4; 8 nucleotides agree with TRBD1. Germline CDR1 and CDR2: SQVTM and ANQGSEA. The V segment lost 2 bases and the J segment 8 bases; nucleotides outside the gene matches: 2. The CDR3 contains 12 residues. The chain's CDR3 is CSVETGGDIQYF. In nucleotides, the CDR3 is TGCAGCGTTGAAACAGGGGGAGACATTCAGTACTTC.

V is TRBV3-1 (or the pseudogene TRBV3-2) and J is TRBJ1-1; 10 bases line up with TRBD1. After removal of 5 bases from V and 9 bases from J, the junction contained 9 bases not matched to a gene. CDR3 length equals 14 residues. Germline CDR1 LGHDT, CDR2 YNNKEL (reference sequence). The CDR3 nucleotides read TGTGCCAGCAGCTCCGGGACAGGGGAAGGAAAAGCTTTCTTT. It encodes CASSSGTGEGKAFF.

The chain has TRBV6-5 and TRBJ1-1, with D perhaps matching TRBD1 (6 bases). Deletions cut 0 bases from V and 7 bases from J, with 15 bases between. Germline V gives CDR1 MNHEY, CDR2 SVGAGI. The CDR3 runs 15 residues. CDR3 region: CASSYSGQRSREAFF. As DNA, the CDR3 is TGTGCCAGCAGTTACTCGGGACAAAGGTCTCGTGAAGCTTTCTTT.

The chain combines TRBV20-1 with TRBJ1-6; 10 bases fit TRBD1. The CDR3 is 13 residues long. CDR1 and CDR2 from the germline V gene are DFQATT and SNEGSKA (reference sequence). Trimming took 3 bases from V and 8 from J; bases not matched to a gene: 1. The CDR3 nucleotides are TGCAGTGCTAGTGGGACAGGGGATTCACCCCTCCACTTT. As protein: CSASGTGDSPLHF.

There are a few counts of this clone. The genes are TRBV6-2 or TRBV6-3 and TRBJ2-2; TRBD2 might be the D (6 bases). The CDR3 totals 15 residues. The germline V and J ends were trimmed by 4 bases and 4 bases, with 13 bases remaining between them. In germline, CDR1 is MNHEY, CDR2 SVGEGT. CDR3 sequence: CASSSSGTATGELFF. CDR3 bases: TGTGCCAGCAGTTCATCCGGGACTGCCACCGGGGAGCTGTTTTTT.

This chain joins TRBV4-2 and TRBJ1-1; D is possibly TRBD1 (5 bases). With 0 bases removed from V and 1 base from J, the gap between germline ends came to 9 bases. Germline V lookup: CDR1 LGHNA, CDR2 YNFKEQ. This CDR3 is built from 15 residues. The CDR3 DNA reads TGTGCCAGCAGCCAAGAAAATGGACAGAACACTGAAGCTTTCTTT. The encoded protein is CASSQENGQNTEAFF.

This chain connects TRBV4-2 to TRBJ1-1; no clear D. Trimming pared 0 bases from V and 10 bases from J, leaving 9 bases between. Germline V gives CDR1 LGHNA, CDR2 YNFKEQ. This CDR3 spans 12 amino acids. CDR3: CASSQERLRAFF. CDR3 coding DNA: TGTGCCAGCAGCCAAGAACGACTCCGAGCTTTCTTT.

The chain combines TRBV5-5 with TRBJ2-3, with TRBD2 identical over 11 bases. The length of the CDR3 is 15 residues. The germline V gene has CDR1 SGHKS and CDR2 YYEKEE (reference sequence). V shed 0 bases and J 6 bases; nucleotides not matched to a gene: 3. CDR3 sequence (DNA): TGTGCCAGCAGCTTGGCACTAGCGGGGGTGGATACGCAGTATTTT. This sequence encodes CASSLALAGVDTQYF. The whole variable domain, filled in from reference TRBV5-5 and TRBJ2-3, reads DAGVTQSPTHLIKTRGQQVTLRCSPISGHKSVSWYQQVLGQGPQFIFQYYEKEERGRGNFPDRFSARQFPNYSSELNVNALLLGDSALYLCASSLALAGVDTQYFGPGTRLTVL.

The rearrangement uses TRBV4-1 and TRBJ1-4; D gene uncertain. V lost 1 base and J 8 bases, leaving 14 bases between the germline ends. This CDR3 has 15 amino acids. Germline V lookup: CDR1 MGHRA, CDR2 YSYEKL. The CDR3 DNA reads as TGCGCCAGCAGCCAAGTGCTAGGTCGCGGGGAAAAACTGTTTTTT. Translating gives CASSQVLGRGEKLFF.

This chain joins TRBV7-2 and TRBJ2-6; possible D gene TRBD2, 5 bases. This CDR3 spans 18 amino acids. The germline V and J ends were trimmed by 0 bases and 0 bases, with 12 bases remaining between them. Germline CDR1 reads SGHTA; CDR2 reads FQGNSA. CDR3 nucleotide sequence: TGTGCCAGCAGCTTAGCGTTAGCGACCCGCTCTGGGGCCAACGTCCTGACTTTC. It is translated as CASSLALATRSGANVLTF.

The chain employs TRBV5-4 and TRBJ2-7; 7 bases are a match to TRBD1. Germline CDR1 SGHNT, CDR2 YYREEE (reference sequence). V trimming: 4 bases; J trimming: 3 bases; junction bases outside the gene matches: 10. This CDR3 contains 15 residues. Here the CDR3 reads CASSPGTAKYYEQYF. Written as DNA, the CDR3 is TGTGCCAGCAGCCCCGGGACAGCGAAATACTACGAGCAGTACTTC.

The V and J genes are TRBV2 and TRBJ2-1; 9 positions agree with TRBD2. The CDR3 totals 16 residues. Per germline, CDR1 SNHLY and CDR2 FYNNEI. The V gene end was trimmed by 11 bases and the J gene end by 5 bases; junction bases not matched to a gene: 16. The CDR3 DNA sequence: TGTGCCCGCATGGGGGGCGGGGGGGGGACCGACAATGAGCAGTTCTTC. Translation: CARMGGGGGTDNEQFF.

The genes are TRBV5-4 and TRBJ1-6; 7 bases fit TRBD1. Germline CDR1 SGHNT, CDR2 YYREEE (reference sequence). Trimming at V came to 4 bases and at J to 10 bases, leaving 11 bases not matched to a gene. The CDR3 sequence is 15 residues long. The CDR3 loop reads CASSQSDRDLSPLHF. CDR3 bases: TGTGCCAGCAGCCAATCTGACAGGGATCTATCACCCCTCCACTTT.

The chain links TRBV3-1 (or the pseudogene TRBV3-2) to TRBJ2-7; D remains ambiguous. Germline values: CDR1 LGHDT, CDR2 YNNKEL (reference sequence). The germline V and J ends were trimmed by 4 bases and 1 base, with 8 bases remaining between them. CDR3 size: 13 residues. The CDR3 protein is CASSPYGSYEQYF. In nucleotides, the CDR3 is TGTGCCAGCAGCCCTTACGGGTCCTACGAGCAGTACTTC.

V gene TRBV13 combines with J gene TRBJ1-6, with D maybe TRBD1 (6 bases). Per the germline V gene, CDR1 is PRHDT and CDR2 is FYEKMQ (reference sequence). Trimming left V 8 bases short and J 10 bases short, with 15 bases between. CDR3 size: 13 residues. The CDR3 sequence is CASGTIRGSPLHF. The CDR3 DNA sequence: TGTGCCAGCGGGACGATCAGGGGATCACCCCTCCACTTT.

Remarks on this clone: This CDR3 is also generated by other DNA sequences in the sample. The chain is built from TRBV3-1 (or the pseudogene TRBV3-2) and TRBJ1-3; 7 bases agree with TRBD1. V trimming: 4 bases; J trimming: 1 base; junction bases outside the gene matches: 1. This CDR3 region has 14 residues. Germline loops: CDR1 LGHDT, CDR2 YNNKEL (reference sequence). This CDR3 is CASSLQGSGNTIYF. The CDR3 DNA reads as TGTGCCAGCAGCCTACAGGGGTCTGGAAACACCATATATTTT.

The rearrangement uses TRBV6-5 and TRBJ2-1; TRBD1 matches at 9 bases. The junction had 15 bases not matched to a gene; V was cut back by 10 bases and J by 8 bases. The CDR3 sequence is 15 residues long. Germline V gives CDR1 MNHEY, CDR2 SVGAGI. The CDR3 sequence: CATKAPGQGRDEQFF. CDR3 nucleotide sequence: TGTGCCACCAAGGCACCGGGACAGGGAAGGGATGAGCAGTTCTTC.

This rearrangement joins TRBV3-1 (or the pseudogene TRBV3-2) to TRBJ1-2; 10 bases map to TRBD1. CDR1 is LGHDT, CDR2 YNNKEL, per germline (reference sequence). J gave up 4 bases and V 4 bases, and 9 bases lay outside the gene matches. The CDR3 has 16 amino acids. The CDR3 DNA is TGTGCCAGCAGCCGGCTCGACAGGGGGCCCCCCTATGGCTACACCTTC. The encoded protein is CASSRLDRGPPYGYTF.

The J gene is TRBJ2-7, the V gene TRBV15; 7 nucleotides line up with TRBD1. The CDR3 length is 14 residues. Germline CDR1 reads LNHNV; CDR2 reads YYDKDF (reference sequence). J was trimmed by 4 bases and V by 1 base; bases with no gene match: 4. Here the CDR3 reads CATSRVGGGYEQYF. CDR3 nucleotide sequence: TGTGCCACCAGCAGAGTAGGGGGCGGGTACGAGCAGTACTTC.